What follows are 27 T cell receptor beta chains derived from one specimen sequenced in a study of blood T cell repertoires in COVID-19. TCRdb's table, derived via immunoSEQ multiplex PCR, lists solely in-frame clones and lacks some. The data hold around 100,000 clones, with roughly 90% observed a single time. Material: peripheral blood. These receptors came from a woman over 75 in a cohort sampled during active COVID-19.

CDR3: CASSQDRGREQYF. In DNA form, the CDR3 reads TGCGCCAGCAGCCAAGACAGGGGGCGCGAGCAGTACTTC. This sequence joins TRBV4-1 and TRBJ2-7, with 8 bases that match TRBD1. The CDR3 runs 13 residues. V shed 0 bases and J 6 bases; nucleotides not matched to a gene: 1. Germline CDR1 reads MGHRA; CDR2 reads YSYEKL.

This clone occurred once. V is TRBV14 and J is TRBJ1-2; unclear D gene. The CDR3 length is 13 residues. V was trimmed by 1 base and J by 8 bases, leaving 11 bases between them. The V gene's germline CDR1 is SGHDN and CDR2 FVKESK. The CDR3 protein is CASSQVSSGGYTF. The CDR3 DNA sequence: TGTGCCAGCAGCCAAGTCTCTTCGGGGGGCTACACCTTC. The complete variable domain, with remaining parts taken from reference TRBV14 and TRBJ1-2, reads EAGVTQFPSHSVIEKGQTVTLRCDPISGHDNLYWYRRVMGKEIKFLLHFVKESKQDESGMPNNRFLAERTGGTYSTLKVQPAELEDSGVYFCASSQVSSGGYTFGSGTRLTVV.

V usage is TRBV2 and J usage is TRBJ1-6; weak D call: TRBD1 (6 bases). This CDR3 is built from 14 residues. Germline V gene lookup returns CDR1 SNHLY and CDR2 FYNNEI. With 6 bases removed from V and 7 bases from J, the gap between germline ends came to 13 bases. CDR3 nucleotide sequence: TGTGCCAGCAGCACCCAGGGGAACAATTCACCCCTCCACTTT. Translating gives CASSTQGNNSPLHF.

This chain uses TRBV28 with TRBJ2-5; 7 nucleotides align to TRBD1. The CDR3 runs 12 residues. Germline V gene sequence: CDR1 MDHEN, CDR2 SYDVKM. The junction had 0 bases not matched to a gene; V was cut back by 5 bases and J by 3 bases. The CDR3 DNA reads TGTGCCAGCAGTGGACAGGAAGAGACCCAGTACTTC. This sequence encodes CASSGQEETQYF.

J is TRBJ2-2 and V is TRBV18; 11 bases line up with TRBD1. The germline gives CDR1 KGHSH, CDR2 LQKENI. V lost 3 bases to trimming and J lost 6 bases; unmatched junction nucleotides: 6. The CDR3 spans 16 residues. CDR3: CASSPKPGQGAGELFF. The CDR3 region has the DNA TGTGCCAGCTCACCGAAACCGGGACAGGGGGCCGGGGAGCTGTTTTTT.

The V gene is TRBV27, the J gene TRBJ1-6; 7 bases align to TRBD1. Germline assignment: CDR1 MNHEY and CDR2 SMNVEV (reference sequence). Trimming at V came to 4 bases and at J to 7 bases, leaving 7 bases not matched to a gene. This CDR3 spans 15 amino acids. The CDR3 nucleotides are TGTGCCAGCAGTTCGCCGACAGGGCACAATTCACCCCTCCACTTT. Amino acid sequence: CASSSPTGHNSPLHF.

CDR3 sequence reads: CASSRPGTEALYGYTF. The CDR3, as DNA: TGTGCCAGCAGCCGACCCGGGACAGAGGCCCTCTATGGCTACACCTTC. The chain is built from TRBV7-9 and TRBJ1-2, with 7 bases lining up with TRBD1. The V segment lost 5 bases and the J segment 4 bases; nucleotides outside the gene matches: 13. CDR1 is SEHNR and CDR2 is FQNEAQ in the germline V gene (reference sequence). This CDR3 region has 16 residues.

The chain combines TRBV12-3 or TRBV12-4 with TRBJ1-2; D remains ambiguous. The length of the CDR3 is 12 residues. V lost 4 bases and J 4 bases, leaving 7 bases between the germline ends. The CDR3 loop is CASSSSFYGYTF. CDR3 DNA: TGTGCCAGCAGTTCTAGTTTCTATGGCTACACCTTC.

The chain combines TRBV18 with TRBJ1-2; tentatively, D is TRBD1 (6 bases). CDR1 and CDR2 (germline): KGHSH, LQKENI. Trimming cost V 3 bases and J 7 bases, with 12 bases left between them. The length of the CDR3 is 13 residues. Here the CDR3 DNA reads TGTGCCAGCTCACCGCGTGAAGGGGGTGGCTACACCTTC. Translated, it gives CASSPREGGGYTF.

The chain uses TRBV5-1 and TRBJ2-2; TRBD1 matches at 8 bases. V was pared by 4 bases and J by 3 bases, with 14 bases of the junction left unmatched. Germline V gene sequence: CDR1 SGHRS, CDR2 YFSETQ. This CDR3 has 18 amino acids. CDR3 DNA: TGCGCCAGCAGCCTTCCGGACAGGGCAGCGTACGACACCGGGGAGCTGTTTTTT. Translating gives CASSLPDRAAYDTGELFF. Looking up the rest from reference TRBV5-1 and TRBJ2-2 gives the full variable domain: KAGVTQTPRYLIKTRGQQVTLSCSPISGHRSVSWYQQTPGQGLQFLFEYFSETQRNKGNFPGRFSGRQFSNSRSEMNVSTLELGDSALYLCASSLPDRAAYDTGELFFGEGSRLTVL.

V is TRBV20-1 and J is TRBJ2-7; perhaps TRBD1 as D (5 bases). The V gene's germline CDR1 is DFQATT and CDR2 SNEGSKA (reference sequence). Trimming removed 3 bases from V and 4 bases from J, with 7 bases in between. The CDR3 covers 11 residues. CDR3 region: CSASPGYEQYF. DNA of the CDR3: TGCAGTGCTAGTCCAGGGTACGAGCAGTACTTC.

This clone was picked up a small number of times. The chain uses TRBV5-1 and TRBJ2-7, with 8 bases lining up with TRBD1. The CDR3 totals 17 residues. V dropped 2 bases and J dropped 0; count of bases not matched to a gene: 10. The germline V gene encodes CDR1 SGHRS and CDR2 YFSETQ. The CDR3 reads CASSLTGQGSFSYEQYF. CDR3 bases: TGCGCCAGCAGCTTAACAGGACAGGGTTCCTTCTCCTACGAGCAGTACTTC.

V usage is TRBV25-1 and J usage is TRBJ2-1; 7 positions match TRBD1. V lost 8 bases, J lost 3 bases, and 7 bases stayed unmatched. CDR3 length: 14 amino acids. Germline loops: CDR1 MGHDK, CDR2 SYGVNS. CDR3 in DNA: TGTGCCAGCTCTCGGACAGGAGACTACAATGAGCAGTTCTTC. Residues: CASSRTGDYNEQFF.

CDR3 coding DNA: TGTGCCAGCAGCAGCTGGGACTCTTGGGGCACAGATACGCAGTATTTT. Amino acids: CASSSWDSWGTDTQYF. This chain joins TRBV7-2 and TRBJ2-3, with D possibly matching TRBD2 (6 bases). The CDR3 loop spans 16 amino acids. Trimming shortened V by 5 bases and J by 1 base, and 16 bases separated the two germline ends. Germline CDR1 is SGHTA and CDR2 is FQGNSA.

The gene calls are TRBV9 and TRBJ2-2; D may be TRBD2 (7 bases). Trimming pared 2 bases from V and 3 bases from J, leaving 14 bases between. Germline values: CDR1 SGDLS, CDR2 YYNGEE. This CDR3 comprises 16 residues. The CDR3 loop reads CASSVTSGGHTGELFF. CDR3 DNA sequence: TGTGCCAGCAGCGTCACCTCGGGGGGCCACACCGGGGAGCTGTTTTTT.

The V gene is TRBV10-2, the J gene TRBJ2-7, with 9 positions matching TRBD2. The junction had 12 bases not matched to a gene; V was cut back by 4 bases and J by 2 bases. The germline gives CDR1 WSHSY, CDR2 SAAADI. The CDR3 length is 17 residues. The CDR3 reads CASSVTPSGTSTYEQYF. CDR3 coding DNA: TGCGCCAGCAGTGTAACTCCTAGCGGGACCTCAACCTACGAGCAGTACTTC.

The chain is built from TRBV11-3 and TRBJ2-1; TRBD2 matches at 8 bases. The CDR3 is 16 amino acids. Trimming at V came to 3 bases and at J to 10 bases, leaving 14 bases not matched to a gene. From germline, CDR1 is SGHNT and CDR2 YENEEA. CDR3 region: CASSLGGAGGPQEQFF. CDR3 bases: TGTGCCAGCAGCTTGGGAGGGGCGGGAGGACCCCAAGAGCAGTTCTTC.

This chain uses TRBV11-2 with TRBJ2-1; 10 positions agree with TRBD2. Germline V gene data show CDR1 as SGHAT and CDR2 as FQNNGV. This CDR3 is 16 amino acids long. Trimming at V came to 0 bases and at J to 4 bases, leaving 3 bases not matched to a gene. CDR3 amino acids: CASSLEGLAVYNEQFF. The CDR3, as DNA: TGTGCCAGCAGCTTAGAAGGACTAGCGGTATACAATGAGCAGTTCTTC.

V is TRBV28 and J is TRBJ2-1; 7 positions match TRBD2. This CDR3 region has 16 residues. V lost 7 bases, J lost 5 bases, and 14 bases stayed unmatched. Germline CDR1 and CDR2: MDHEN and SYDVKM. CDR3 residues: CASTRAGGSPNNEQFF. The CDR3 region has the DNA TGTGCCAGCACCCGGGCTGGCGGGAGTCCCAACAATGAGCAGTTCTTC.

The J gene is TRBJ1-1, the V gene TRBV27; maybe TRBD1 (6 bases). CDR1 and CDR2 (germline): MNHEY, SMNVEV (reference sequence). Trimming took 2 bases from V and 1 from J, leaving 14 bases between them. There are 16 residues in the CDR3. The CDR3 loop reads CASSLRPQQGNTEAFF. In DNA form, the CDR3 reads TGTGCCAGCAGTTTACGACCCCAACAGGGGAACACTGAAGCTTTCTTT.

The CDR3 DNA follows: TGTGCCAGCAGTTTTCGGGGGAATCAGTTCTTC. Its protein is CASSFRGNQFF. V is TRBV12-3 or TRBV12-4 and J is TRBJ2-1, with D tentatively TRBD2 (6 bases). The CDR3 has 11 amino acids. Trimming removed 3 bases from V and 13 bases from J, with 10 bases in between.

The chain carries TRBV3-1 (or the pseudogene TRBV3-2) and TRBJ2-7; tentative D call: TRBD1 (6 bases). Per the germline V gene, CDR1 is LGHDT and CDR2 is YNNKEL (reference sequence). V was pared by 4 bases and J by 3 bases, with 16 bases between. The CDR3 length is 15 residues. CDR3 in amino acids: CASSLTGNSVYEQYF. As DNA, the CDR3 is TGTGCCAGCAGCCTAACAGGGAATTCGGTCTACGAGCAGTACTTC.

This clone was seen a handful of times. The chain recombines TRBV3-1 (or the pseudogene TRBV3-2) with TRBJ2-1; 13 nucleotides match TRBD2. The germline gives CDR1 LGHDT, CDR2 YNNKEL (reference sequence). Trimming removed 2 bases from V and 6 bases from J; junction bases left unmatched: 4. The CDR3 runs 16 residues. The CDR3 bases are TGTGCCAGCAGCCAATCAGGACTAGCGGGGGTCAATGAGCAGTTCTTC. It yields the protein CASSQSGLAGVNEQFF.

The rearrangement links TRBV7-3 to TRBJ1-2; D might be TRBD1 (6 bases). This CDR3 has 13 residues. Germline CDR1 reads SGHTA; CDR2 reads FQGTGA. V was pared by 2 bases and J by 6 bases, with 10 bases between. The DNA of the CDR3 is TGTGCCAGCAGCTTAGGGACATCTAATGGCTACACCTTC. It codes for CASSLGTSNGYTF.

V gene TRBV12-5 combines with J gene TRBJ1-2; D unresolved. With 1 base removed from V and 4 bases from J, the gap between germline ends came to 4 bases. There are 12 residues in the CDR3. Germline V gives CDR1 LGHNT, CDR2 FRNRAP. The CDR3 loop reads CASGLDSYGYTF. CDR3 DNA sequence: TGTGCTAGTGGTTTGGACAGCTATGGCTACACCTTC.

The rearrangement uses TRBV5-6 and TRBJ1-1, with 8 bases aligning to TRBD1. V lost 3 bases to trimming and J lost 8 bases; unmatched junction nucleotides: 0. Germline loops: CDR1 SGHDT, CDR2 YYEEEE. The CDR3 length is 11 residues. CDR3 DNA: TGTGCCAGCAGCTGGGACAGGGAAGCTTTCTTT. As protein: CASSWDREAFF.

This clone has just one count. V gene TRBV5-8 combines with J gene TRBJ2-1, with D perhaps TRBD1 (6 bases). Trimming pared 3 bases from V and 12 bases from J, leaving 10 bases between. This CDR3 has 11 amino acids. In germline, CDR1 is SGHTS, CDR2 YDEGEE. The CDR3 region is CASSWGQGQFF. The CDR3 DNA is TGTGCCAGCAGCTGGGGACAAGGGCAGTTCTTC.